The present T cell receptor (beta chain) was sequenced within a study of T-cell reconstitution after alpha-beta-depleted transplantation in children. Study results and limitations: By about two months after transplant, alpha-beta T cells reportedly arose from several hundred graft clones that had expanded.

This clonotype was recorded many times. The target antigen is unknown. For TCRbeta, the library was prepared with unique molecular identifiers. One entry per CDR3 protein, called by TCRdb with MiXCR from the PCR reads. The data contain 240,000 or so distinct CDR3 sequences, under 9.5% of them seen just once; the ten biggest clones take up just under 6.5%. The CDR3 has 15 residues. The V and J ends lost 5 bases and 6 bases, in that order; junction bases with no gene match: 12. CDR1 and CDR2 (germline): SGHTA, FQGNSA. This sequence originates from a male patient aged 10-17 years who had a stem cell transplant for acute lymphoblastic leukemia, so the T cells may come from the graft donor. This chain uses TRBV7-2 with TRBJ2-7; 8 nucleotides line up with TRBD1. The starting material was PBMCs, mostly from graft donor cells, obtained 180 days after TCRalphabeta/CD19-depleted stem cell transplant. The CDR3, as DNA: TGTGCCAGCAGCGCCCAACAGGGGGACCCTTTCGAGCAGTACTTC. Its protein product is CASSAQQGDPFEQYF.